One and the same sample provided the 2 T cell receptor beta chains below, sequenced in a study of control samples from healthy donors and cancer patients. Sequencing was performed with immunoSEQ multiplex PCR; in TCRdb, only in-frame clones are kept and a portion is missing. The sample yields approximately 69,000 clones, roughly nine tenths seen once. The sample consisted of PBMCs. The receptor source for this set is a man between 60 and 75 years old with colorectal cancer.

The chain couples TRBV3-1 (or the pseudogene TRBV3-2) to TRBJ1-3; D is ambiguous. The germline V and J ends were trimmed by 4 bases and 3 bases, with 13 bases remaining between them. The length of the CDR3 is 15 residues. Germline CDR1 reads LGHDT; CDR2 reads YNNKEL (reference sequence). CDR3 residues: CASSLPLLYGNTIYF. The CDR3, as DNA: TGTGCCAGCAGCCTGCCCCTGTTGTATGGAAACACCATATATTTT.

This chain links TRBV28 with TRBJ2-5, with a tentative D call TRBD2 (6 bases). V dropped 3 bases and J dropped 9 bases, with 11 bases sitting between them. The CDR3 totals 12 residues. The germline gives CDR1 MDHEN, CDR2 SYDVKM. As DNA, the CDR3 is TGTGCCAGCAGTTTCTTTGGGACTGCCCAGTACTTC. Amino acid sequence: CASSFFGTAQYF.